This TCR beta chain came from a study of blood T cell repertoires in COVID-19. At the level of the study: Samples came from the United States, Italy and Spain, spanning acute and convalescent COVID-19. In each case, the material was cDNA or gDNA derived from T cells, B-cell-depleted T cells, or PBMCs.

In the source study's methods: Reference gene primers were amplified, and this amplification served to estimate nucleated cell counts. Only in-frame clones appear in the TCRdb table, and some are missing; sequencing was by immunoSEQ multiplex PCR. Clone size and the V and J calls come from that table; the DNA yielded D and trimming. The table has approximately 300,000 clones, approximately 80% seen once. Looked up from germline, CDR1 is LNHNV and CDR2 is YYDKDF (reference sequence). V was clipped by 4 bases and J by 4 bases; unmatched bases: 6. This CDR3 has 16 amino acids. This chain links TRBV15 with TRBJ2-5; 13 bases line up with TRBD2. This clonotype originated in a woman in her forties or fifties with active or convalescent COVID-19. The sample was peripheral blood. CDR3 sequence reads: CATSNQLAGGGETQYF. The CDR3 nucleotides read TGTGCCACCAGCAACCAACTAGCGGGAGGGGGAGAGACCCAGTACTTC.